This T cell receptor (beta chain) was documented in a study of siplizumab effects on memory and regulatory T cells. The study's findings and limits: Controls showed an average of around 27% Treg-derived mappable alloreactive CD4+ clones, while siplizumab showed about 71%.

Profiled with immunoSEQ multiplex PCR; TCRdb holds only in-frame clones, not every one. The sample carries about 100,000 clones, about nine tenths recorded once. There are a few counts of this clone. Its cognate antigen is unknown. The CDR3 covers 16 residues. CDR1 is SGHDT and CDR2 is YYEEEE in the germline V gene. V lost 0 bases to trimming and J lost 1 base, with 8 bases between them. This receptor was taken from a human donor in good health. The chain combines TRBV5-6 with TRBJ2-6; no clear D gene. The specimen sequenced was CD4+ T cells sorted from blood. The CDR3, as DNA: TGTGCCAGCAGCTTGGTATGGGGATCTGGGGCCAACGTCCTGACTTTC. The encoded protein is CASSLVWGSGANVLTF.